This T cell receptor (beta chain) was found in a study of control samples from healthy donors and cancer patients. This clone was detected only a few times. Germline CDR1 and CDR2: WNHNN and SYGVQD (reference sequence). The length of the CDR3 is 13 residues. The V end was cut by 4 bases, the J end by 6 bases, with 10 bases between. Sequencing was performed with immunoSEQ multiplex PCR; in TCRdb, only in-frame clones are kept and a portion is missing. Counted here are about 170,000 clones, about nine tenths occurring once; the ten biggest clones make up about 1.6%. J is TRBJ1-5 and V is TRBV10-1; D is possibly TRBD1 (5 bases). The receptor's source is a woman younger than 45 in good health. Sequenced sample: blood. DNA for the CDR3: TGCGCCAGCAGTGGGGGGGAGGGTCAGCCCCAGCATTTT. It codes for CASSGGEGQPQHF.